The clone carrying this T cell receptor (beta chain) was picked up many times. V was clipped by 8 bases and J by 7 bases; unmatched bases: 6. Germline V gene data show CDR1 as SEHNR and CDR2 as FQNEAQ (reference sequence). This CDR3 region has 14 residues. TCRdb re-derived calls from the PCR reads in MiXCR, one entry per CDR3 protein. The data contain about 18,000 distinct CDR3 sequences, 35% to 45% of them singletons. The data derive from a study of tumor-infiltrating lymphocytes in oesophageal squamous cell carcinoma. Sequencing was performed on normal esophageal tissue next to the tumor. V and J are TRBV7-9 and TRBJ2-1, with 12 bases lining up with TRBD2. This TCR came from a female donor with esophageal squamous cell carcinoma. The CDR3 loop is CASQLAGGGNEQFF. In DNA, the CDR3 is TGTGCCAGCCAACTAGCGGGGGGTGGGAATGAGCAGTTCTTC.